One sample yielded the 32 T cell receptor beta chains listed below, sequenced in a study of CD8+CD57+ T cells in acquired aplastic anemia. Genomic DNA was employed as the template in profiling TCR beta VDJ and CDR3. TCRdb passed the reads through MiXCR, listing each CDR3 protein once. Here the sample spans approximately 57,000 distinct CDR3 sequences, 57% being singletons. Sequencing involved patients with CD8+CD57+ cell expansion previously shown by flow cytometry. Sequencing was done on a sample of sorted CD4+, CD8+, or CD8+CD57+ T cells (not recorded which) from PBMCs. The receptors stem from a human donor with aplastic anemia.

The chain combines TRBV19 with TRBJ1-2; D is uncertain. V was clipped by 11 bases and J by 6 bases, with 16 bases between them. In germline, CDR1 is LNHDA, CDR2 SQIVND (reference sequence). This CDR3 spans 12 amino acids. For the CDR3, the DNA is TGTGCCGCGAGGAGGCCCGCCAATGGCTACACCTTC. Amino acids: CAARRPANGYTF.

The chain employs TRBV2 and TRBJ2-5; possibly TRBD2 for D (7 bases). The CDR3 has 15 amino acids. V was cut by 6 bases and J by 3 bases, with 17 bases left in between. The germline V gene has CDR1 SNHLY and CDR2 FYNNEI. CDR3 bases: TGTGCCAGCAGGGAACTCGGGGGGCCCAAAGAGACCCAGTACTTC. As protein: CASRELGGPKETQYF.

This clonotype was observed a few times. The gene calls are TRBV29-1 and TRBJ2-3, with 7 positions matching TRBD1. Unmatched junction bases numbered 5, after V lost 3 bases and J lost 2 bases. The CDR3 spans 14 residues. Per germline, CDR1 SQVTM and CDR2 ANQGSEA. The CDR3 bases are TGCAGCGTTGACAAACAGGGGTACACAGATACGCAGTATTTT. It is translated as CSVDKQGYTDTQYF.

This clonotype was seen a single time. V and J are TRBV25-1 and TRBJ1-6; 8 bases line up with TRBD1. J gave up 7 bases and V 2 bases, and 7 bases lay outside the gene matches. This CDR3 comprises 16 residues. Germline V gene sequence: CDR1 MGHDK, CDR2 SYGVNS. CDR3 DNA: TGTGCCAGCAGTGAAGAATTTCAGGGGGCCAATTCACCCCTCCACTTT. The encoded protein is CASSEEFQGANSPLHF.

This clonotype was picked up one time. CDR3 residues: CATSRGGTLNYGYTF. CDR3 sequence (DNA): TGTGCCACCAGCAGAGGGGGGACCCTTAACTATGGCTACACCTTC. This sequence joins TRBV15 and TRBJ1-2; possibly TRBD1 for D (5 bases). Deletions cut 1 base from V and 1 base from J, with 10 bases between. The CDR3 extends over 15 amino acids. Per the germline V gene, CDR1 is LNHNV and CDR2 is YYDKDF (reference sequence).

Comments on this clonotype: Sequence at one end of the junction differs from germline and may be a read error. This sequence joins TRBV10-1 and TRBJ2-7, with D possibly being TRBD1 (5 bases). The germline gives CDR1 WNHNN, CDR2 SYGVQD (reference sequence). CDR3 size: 10 residues. The CDR3 here is CASPLTVRDF. The CDR3 region has the DNA TGCGCCAGCCCCCTGACAGTCCGGGACTTC.

The chain recombines TRBV7-2 with TRBJ1-2, with a weak D call TRBD1 (6 bases). The CDR3 has 13 residues. The V end lost 7 bases, the J end lost 4 bases, and 13 bases lay between the germline ends. Germline V lookup: CDR1 SGHTA, CDR2 FQGNSA. This CDR3 is CASILTGTYGYTF. The CDR3 bases are TGTGCCAGCATACTGACAGGCACCTATGGCTACACCTTC.

V and J are TRBV19 and TRBJ1-2; 10 bases agree with TRBD1. The trim removed 4 bases at V and 3 bases at J, leaving 5 bases unmatched. Germline values: CDR1 LNHDA, CDR2 SQIVND (reference sequence). This CDR3 spans 15 amino acids. The CDR3 reads CASSKPGQGYYGYTF. As DNA, the CDR3 is TGTGCCAGTAGTAAACCGGGACAGGGGTACTATGGCTACACCTTC.

The V gene is TRBV6-2 or TRBV6-3, the J gene TRBJ2-2; D possibly corresponds to TRBD2 (7 bases). Germline V lookup: CDR1 MNHEY, CDR2 SVGEGT. This CDR3 is 19 amino acids long. Trimming took off 2 bases at V and 4 bases at J, with 23 bases between the two ends. CDR3 amino acids: CASSYPGGRGPIGTGELFF. CDR3 bases: TGTGCCAGCAGTTACCCCGGGGGGCGGGGGCCGATAGGCACCGGGGAGCTGTTTTTT.

The V and J genes are TRBV2 and TRBJ2-5; D is undetermined. This CDR3 comprises 12 residues. Germline V gene lookup returns CDR1 SNHLY and CDR2 FYNNEI. V was trimmed by 5 bases and J by 3 bases, leaving 7 bases between them. Written as DNA, the CDR3 is TGTGCCAGCAGTAGTAGTAAAGAGACCCAGTACTTC. Protein sequence: CASSSSKETQYF. Variable domain in full (rest from reference TRBV2 and TRBJ2-5): EPEVTQTPSHQVTQMGQEVILRCVPISNHLYFYWYRQILGQKVEFLVSFYNNEISEKSEIFDDQFSVERPDGSNFTLKIRSTKLEDSAMYFCASSSSKETQYFGPGTRLLVL.

This clonotype showed up many times. V and J are TRBV12-3 or TRBV12-4 and TRBJ2-7; weak D call: TRBD1 (7 bases). Trimming removed 2 bases at V and 2 bases at J, with 13 bases between. The CDR3 has 15 amino acids. The CDR3 sequence: CASSLRAGGTYEQYF. For the CDR3, the DNA is TGTGCCAGCAGTTTACGGGCAGGGGGGACCTACGAGCAGTACTTC.

The rearrangement uses TRBV6-5 and TRBJ1-3; the match to TRBD1 covers 8 bases. Germline CDR1 and CDR2: MNHEY and SVGAGI. The CDR3 length is 16 residues. V lost 4 bases and J lost 9; bases outside the gene matches: 14. CDR3 protein: CASSSATGQGRSTIYF. CDR3 DNA sequence: TGTGCCAGCAGTTCCGCAACCGGACAGGGAAGAAGCACCATATATTTT.

This clonotype was detected a few times. The V gene is TRBV27, the J gene TRBJ1-1, with D hard to call. V lost 6 bases and J 8 bases, leaving 13 bases between the germline ends. The CDR3 is made up of 12 amino acids. The germline CDR1 and CDR2 sequences are MNHEY and SMNVEV (reference sequence). CDR3 sequence: CASRKPGSEAFF. Here the CDR3 DNA reads TGTGCCAGCAGGAAACCGGGTTCAGAAGCTTTCTTT.

A single count supports this clonotype. CDR3 loop: CSAREQGIGEQYF. CDR3 nucleotides: TGCAGTGCTAGAGAACAGGGGATTGGCGAGCAGTACTTC. The chain has TRBV20-1 and TRBJ2-7; TRBD1 agrees at 7 bases. The CDR3 runs to 13 residues. V lost 0 bases and J lost 6; bases outside the gene matches: 5. Germline V CDR1 and CDR2: DFQATT, SNEGSKA (reference sequence).

This chain connects TRBV9 to TRBJ1-2, with 7 nucleotides matching TRBD1. Germline V gene sequence: CDR1 SGDLS, CDR2 YYNGEE. This CDR3 has 13 amino acids. Germline trimming cut 2 bases from V and 5 bases from J; bases unmatched to any gene: 3. Here the CDR3 DNA reads TGTGCCAGCAGCGTGACAGGGAGGTATGGCTACACCTTC. Its translation is CASSVTGRYGYTF.

J is TRBJ2-1 and V is TRBV7-9; D is perhaps TRBD2 (6 bases). The CDR3 extends over 13 amino acids. V dropped 6 bases and J dropped 8 bases, with 14 bases sitting between them. The germline V gene encodes CDR1 SEHNR and CDR2 FQNEAQ (reference sequence). In DNA, the CDR3 is TGTGCCAGCAGTTACCCGGGGGTAGATGAGCAGTTCTTC. Its protein is CASSYPGVDEQFF.

This chain links TRBV7-2 with TRBJ1-5; D is undetermined. In germline, CDR1 is SGHTA, CDR2 FQGNSA. Trimming shortened V by 6 bases and J by 1 base, and 4 bases separated the two germline ends. The CDR3 spans 12 residues. The CDR3 region has the DNA TGTGCCAGCAGAGGGAGCAATCAGCCCCAGCATTTT. It specifies CASRGSNQPQHF. Combining the CDR3 with reference TRBV7-2 and TRBJ1-5 gives the whole variable domain GAGVSQSPSNKVTEKGKDVELRCDPISGHTALYWYRQSLGQGLEFLIYFQGNSAPDKSGLPSDRFSAERTGGSVSTLTIQRTQQEDSAVYLCASRGSNQPQHFGDGTRLSIL.

This clonotype was counted only a few times. The genes are TRBV7-8 and TRBJ1-1; the D is unclear. V was clipped by 6 bases and J by 6 bases, with 11 bases between them. The germline V gene encodes CDR1 SGHVS and CDR2 FQNEAQ. This CDR3 has 12 amino acids. The CDR3 spells CASRPTQAEAFF. CDR3 nucleotides: TGTGCCAGCAGACCCACCCAGGCTGAAGCTTTCTTT. Looking up the rest from reference TRBV7-8 and TRBJ1-1 gives the full variable domain: GAGVSQSPRYKVAKRGQDVALRCDPISGHVSLFWYQQALGQGPEFLTYFQNEAQLDKSGLPSDRFFAERPEGSVSTLKIQRTQQEDSAVYLCASRPTQAEAFFGQGTRLTVV.

The chain couples TRBV9 to TRBJ1-1; TRBD1 agrees at 9 bases. The CDR3 loop spans 14 amino acids. V shed 4 bases and J 8 bases; nucleotides not matched to a gene: 9. Germline V lookup: CDR1 SGDLS, CDR2 YYNGEE. The CDR3 coding sequence is TGTGCCAGCAGCATGGGACAGGGTTCTCCCGAAGCTTTCTTT. Its protein is CASSMGQGSPEAFF.

The J gene is TRBJ1-1, the V gene TRBV20-1, with D maybe TRBD1 (6 bases). The CDR3 is 12 residues long. Germline CDR1 is DFQATT and CDR2 is SNEGSKA (reference sequence). V gave up 3 bases and J gave up 4 bases, with 9 bases separating them. The CDR3 region is CSASDRPTEAFF. As DNA, the CDR3 is TGCAGTGCTAGCGACAGGCCCACTGAAGCTTTCTTT.

This clonotype was seen a handful of times. The rearrangement links TRBV4-1 to TRBJ2-7; 11 bases map to TRBD1. The J segment lost 4 bases and the V segment lost 3 bases, leaving 5 bases of the junction unmatched. Germline V gene data show CDR1 as MGHRA and CDR2 as YSYEKL. The CDR3 length is 15 residues. The CDR3 DNA reads as TGCGCCAGCAGCCAGAGGACAGGGGGCACTTACGAGCAGTACTTC. Encoded protein: CASSQRTGGTYEQYF.

The gene calls are TRBV2 and TRBJ1-2; D gene ambiguous. Germline CDR1 and CDR2: SNHLY and FYNNEI. Trimming left V 6 bases short and J 2 bases short, with 19 bases between. The CDR3 sequence is 16 residues long. CDR3 DNA sequence: TGTGCCAGCAGAGAAAATCGACAAGACCTCAACTATGGCTACACCTTC. It yields the protein CASRENRQDLNYGYTF.

In regard to this clonotype: Just one base apart from a much larger clone, this may be a read error. The chain couples TRBV30 to TRBJ2-3; 8 nucleotides agree with TRBD2. This CDR3 is 14 amino acids long. Germline assignment: CDR1 GTSNPN and CDR2 SVGIG (reference sequence). The V and J ends lost 1 base and 8 bases, in that order; junction bases with no gene match: 8. The CDR3, as DNA: TGTGCCTGGAGTGCACCGCTAGCGGGCGGTACGCAGTATTTT. Translating gives CAWSAPLAGGTQYF.

This clonotype was counted at least ten times. The chain combines TRBV29-1 with TRBJ1-1; D is perhaps TRBD1 (6 bases). The CDR3 is 13 amino acids. The germline CDR1 and CDR2 sequences are SQVTM and ANQGSEA. V dropped 8 bases and J dropped 1 base, with 14 bases sitting between them. The CDR3 DNA is TGCAGCATTCGAGGGGGGGGGAACACTGAAGCTTTCTTT. It codes for CSIRGGGNTEAFF.

This clonotype rates as medium-sized. The chain links TRBV7-9 to TRBJ1-2, with TRBD1 as a possible D gene (6 bases). Germline V CDR1 and CDR2: SEHNR, FQNEAQ (reference sequence). The CDR3 sequence is 13 residues long. Trimming stripped 2 bases from V and 2 bases from J, with 6 bases between. CDR3 protein: CASSLQGNYGYTF. The CDR3 DNA reads TGTGCCAGCAGCTTACAGGGGAACTATGGCTACACCTTC.

This rearrangement joins TRBV19 to TRBJ2-6; D might be TRBD1 or TRBD2, each matching 5 bases. From germline, CDR1 is LNHDA and CDR2 SQIVND (reference sequence). V dropped 1 base and J dropped 3 bases, with 7 bases sitting between them. This CDR3 has 15 residues. The CDR3 protein is CASSIVGVGANVLTF. In DNA, the CDR3 is TGTGCCAGTAGTATAGTGGGGGTTGGGGCCAACGTCCTGACTTTC.

As to this clonotype: Given a much more abundant clone one base away, this may be a read error. The chain joins TRBV25-1 to TRBJ2-7; D might be TRBD1 or TRBD2, each matching 6 bases. Per germline, CDR1 MGHDK and CDR2 SYGVNS. The ends were cut back, 6 bases at V and 1 base at J, with 16 bases in the middle. The CDR3 extends over 15 amino acids. The chain's CDR3 is CASSPLGGISYEQYF. CDR3 nucleotide sequence: TGTGCCAGCAGCCCCCTGGGGGGCATATCCTACGAGCAGTACTTC.

The chain couples TRBV20-1 to TRBJ1-5; 7 nucleotides agree with TRBD1. The CDR3 sequence is 13 residues long. CDR1 DFQATT and CDR2 SNEGSKA come from the germline V gene (reference sequence). V shed 6 bases and J 3 bases; nucleotides not matched to a gene: 5. CDR3: CSAIQGYNQPQHF. The CDR3 DNA reads as TGCAGTGCCATACAGGGGTACAATCAGCCCCAGCATTTT.

CDR3 bases: TGTGCCAGTAGTCGGGGAGTGCAAGAGACCCAGTACTTC. This translates into CASSRGVQETQYF. The J gene is TRBJ2-5, the V gene TRBV19, with D perhaps TRBD2 (5 bases). Germline CDR1 LNHDA, CDR2 SQIVND (reference sequence). This CDR3 has 13 residues. V lost 5 bases and J lost 2, with 9 bases in between.

This clonotype has at least ten counts. The V gene is TRBV29-1, the J gene TRBJ2-3; D call uncertain. CDR3 length: 14 residues. Looked up from germline, CDR1 is SQVTM and CDR2 is ANQGSEA. V was shortened by 0 bases and J by 6 bases, with 13 bases between the two germline ends. CDR3 sequence: CSVEEGGLGDTQYF. CDR3 in DNA: TGCAGCGTTGAAGAGGGTGGTTTAGGTGATACGCAGTATTTT.

This clonotype appeared a single time. The rearrangement joins TRBV20-1 to TRBJ2-7, with D tentatively TRBD2 (6 bases). Looked up from germline, CDR1 is DFQATT and CDR2 is SNEGSKA (reference sequence). V shed 8 bases and J shed 4 bases, with 18 bases lying between them. This CDR3 is 13 amino acids long. CDR3 sequence reads: CSTSTGRGYEQYV. The CDR3 DNA is TGCAGTACATCAACCGGGAGAGGGTACGAGCAGTACGTC.

This clonotype has a handful of counts. The V gene is TRBV10-2, the J gene TRBJ2-7; D is unclear. V was shortened by 4 bases and J by 5 bases, with 15 bases between the two germline ends. Looked up from germline, CDR1 is WSHSY and CDR2 is SAAADI. This CDR3 spans 14 amino acids. CDR3: CASSGLIHRDEQYF. CDR3 coding DNA: TGCGCCAGCAGTGGACTGATTCACCGGGACGAGCAGTACTTC.